The 5 T cell receptor beta chains below come from one sample, sequenced in a study of TIL therapy for anti-PD-1-resistant metastatic lung cancer (TCRdb year 2021). The sample's time point, from its label and the paper: pre-treatment sample, taken before nivolumab and TIL therapy. Using bias-controlled multiplex PCR with the immunoSEQ v3 hsTCRB kit, the TCR beta CDR3 regions were amplified from genomic DNA. TCRdb took over this immuneACCESS table, retaining in-frame rearrangements with V and J assigned. Such tables are incomplete; in checked studies, under half of the missing clones stem from an unresolved V gene, and the remainder is unexplained. The sample table lists 35,000 to 55,000 clones, 79% of them with a count of one. About 14% of the sample is in the top ten clones. The sequenced sample was blood, obtained at baseline. Receptors were obtained from a man in his sixties or seventies with non-small cell lung cancer.

V usage is TRBV11-2 and J usage is TRBJ2-7, with D possibly TRBD1 on 8 matching bases. Germline CDR1 SGHAT, CDR2 FQNNGV. The CDR3 is 17 amino acids. Trimming left V 5 bases short and J 7 bases short, with 27 bases between. The CDR3 reads CASSPTGGGPLPREQYF. DNA for the CDR3: TGTGCCAGCAGCCCAACAGGGGGGGGCCCCCTGCCGCGGGAGCAGTACTTC.

The chain couples TRBV28 to TRBJ2-5, with 10 positions matching TRBD1. V trimming: 2 bases; J trimming: 5 bases; junction bases outside the gene matches: 5. The V gene's germline CDR1 is MDHEN and CDR2 SYDVKM. There are 15 residues in the CDR3. CDR3 loop: CASSLTGQGMETQYF. In nucleotides, the CDR3 is TGTGCCAGCAGTTTAACGGGACAGGGGATGGAGACCCAGTACTTC.

The chain joins TRBV5-1 to TRBJ2-3; D is possibly TRBD2 (6 bases). The germline CDR1 and CDR2 sequences are SGHRS and YFSETQ. V lost 4 bases and J 8 bases, leaving 14 bases between the germline ends. CDR3 size: 13 residues. The DNA of the CDR3 is TGCGCCAGCAGCCCTATAGCGGAGGGTACGCAGTATTTT. This translates into CASSPIAEGTQYF.

This clone came up a few times. The rearrangement uses TRBV11-2 and TRBJ2-6, with a weak D call TRBD2 (7 bases). Trimming left V 2 bases short and J 4 bases short, with 15 bases between. From germline, CDR1 is SGHAT and CDR2 FQNNGV. The CDR3 loop spans 17 amino acids. CDR3 nucleotides: TGTGCCAGCAGCTTAAGAGGGGGGGACGTAGGGGCCAACGTCCTGACTTTC. This translates into CASSLRGGDVGANVLTF.

V and J are TRBV7-9 and TRBJ2-1, with D possibly TRBD1 on 5 matching bases. Germline V gene sequence: CDR1 SEHNR, CDR2 FQNEAQ (reference sequence). Trimming cost V 3 bases and J 6 bases, with 12 bases left between them. CDR3 length: 14 amino acids. CDR3 nucleotide sequence: TGTGCCAGCAGCTTGCGACAGAGAGGCAATGAGCAGTTCTTC. As protein: CASSLRQRGNEQFF. Full variable domain (remainder filled in from reference TRBV7-9 and TRBJ2-1): DTGVSQNPRHKITKRGQNVTFRCDPISEHNRLYWYRQTLGQGPEFLTYFQNEAQLEKSRLLSDRFSAERPKGSFSTLEIQRTEQGDSAMYLCASSLRQRGNEQFFGPGTRLTVL.